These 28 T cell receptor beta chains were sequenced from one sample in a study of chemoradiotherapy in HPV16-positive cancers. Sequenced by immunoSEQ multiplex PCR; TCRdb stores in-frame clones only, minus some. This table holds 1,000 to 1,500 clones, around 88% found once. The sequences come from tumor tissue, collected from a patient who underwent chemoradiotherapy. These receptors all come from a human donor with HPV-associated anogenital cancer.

CDR3 DNA sequence: TGTGCCACCAGCAGAGATCTTAGCGGGGAGGTGCAGTCTGGGGCCAACGTCCTGACTTTC. This encodes CATSRDLSGEVQSGANVLTF. The chain couples TRBV15 to TRBJ2-6, with 8 nucleotides matching TRBD2. Unmatched junction bases numbered 11, after V lost 0 bases and J lost 1 base. The CDR3 has 20 amino acids. From germline, CDR1 is LNHNV and CDR2 YYDKDF (reference sequence).

CDR3 sequence reads: CASEPGRTDTQYF. The CDR3, as DNA: TGTGCCAGTGAACCGGGACGCACAGATACGCAGTATTTT. This chain connects TRBV7-2 to TRBJ2-3, with D perhaps matching TRBD1 or TRBD2 (5 bases each). This CDR3 region has 13 residues. The V and J ends lost 9 bases and 1 base respectively, with 11 bases between them. Germline lookup yields CDR1 SGHTA and CDR2 FQGNSA.

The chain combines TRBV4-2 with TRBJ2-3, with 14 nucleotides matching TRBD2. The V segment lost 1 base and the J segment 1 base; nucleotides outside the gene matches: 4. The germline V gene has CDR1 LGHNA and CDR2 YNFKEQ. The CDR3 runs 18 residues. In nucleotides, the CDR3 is TGTGCCAGCAGCCAAGGACTAGCGGGAGGGCCTGGCACAGATACGCAGTATTTT. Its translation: CASSQGLAGGPGTDTQYF.

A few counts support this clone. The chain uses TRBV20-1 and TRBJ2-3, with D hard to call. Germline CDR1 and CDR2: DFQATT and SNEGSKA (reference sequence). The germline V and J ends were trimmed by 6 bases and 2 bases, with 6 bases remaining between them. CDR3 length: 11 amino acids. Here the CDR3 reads CSAILTDTQYF. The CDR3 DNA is TGCAGTGCCATTCTCACAGATACGCAGTATTTT.

CDR3 nucleotides: TGTGCCAGCAGCGTCGGTCAGTCGAATGAAAAACTGTTTTTT. It is translated as CASSVGQSNEKLFF. This chain uses TRBV9 with TRBJ1-4; unclear D gene. This CDR3 spans 14 amino acids. V dropped 2 bases and J dropped 5 bases, with 10 bases sitting between them. Per the germline V gene, CDR1 is SGDLS and CDR2 is YYNGEE.

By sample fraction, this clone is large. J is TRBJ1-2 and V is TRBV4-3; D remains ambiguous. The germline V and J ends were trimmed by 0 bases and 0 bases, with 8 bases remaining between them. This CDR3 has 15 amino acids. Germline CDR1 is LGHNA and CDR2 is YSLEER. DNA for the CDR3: TGCGCCAGCAGCCAAGATTCCGGGACTAACTATGGCTACACCTTC. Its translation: CASSQDSGTNYGYTF.

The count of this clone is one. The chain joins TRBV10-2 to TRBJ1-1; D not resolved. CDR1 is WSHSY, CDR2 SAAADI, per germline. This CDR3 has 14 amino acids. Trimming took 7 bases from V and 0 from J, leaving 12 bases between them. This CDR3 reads CASKPTDMNTEAFF. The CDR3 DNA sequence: TGCGCCAGCAAGCCCACGGATATGAACACTGAAGCTTTCTTT.

CDR3 coding DNA: TGTGCCAGCAGTCAGCGGGAATCCTACAATGAGCAGTTCTTC. Protein sequence: CASSQRESYNEQFF. The chain carries TRBV6-5 and TRBJ2-1; 7 bases are a match to TRBD2. V gave up 5 bases and J gave up 1 base; unmatched junction bases: 2. The CDR3 covers 14 residues. Germline V CDR1 and CDR2: MNHEY, SVGAGI.

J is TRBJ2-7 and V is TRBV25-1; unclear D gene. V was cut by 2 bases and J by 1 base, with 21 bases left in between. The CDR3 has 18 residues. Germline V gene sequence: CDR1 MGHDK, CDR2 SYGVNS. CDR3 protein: CASSEQGVAQHGSYEQYF. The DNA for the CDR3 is TGTGCCAGCAGTGAACAAGGCGTAGCACAACATGGGTCCTACGAGCAGTACTTC.

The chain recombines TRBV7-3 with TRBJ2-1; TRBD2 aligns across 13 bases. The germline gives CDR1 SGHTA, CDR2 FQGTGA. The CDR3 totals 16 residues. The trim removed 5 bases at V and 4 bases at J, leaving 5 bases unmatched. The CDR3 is CASSESGLAGYNEQFF. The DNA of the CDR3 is TGTGCCAGCAGCGAATCGGGACTAGCGGGGTACAATGAGCAGTTCTTC.

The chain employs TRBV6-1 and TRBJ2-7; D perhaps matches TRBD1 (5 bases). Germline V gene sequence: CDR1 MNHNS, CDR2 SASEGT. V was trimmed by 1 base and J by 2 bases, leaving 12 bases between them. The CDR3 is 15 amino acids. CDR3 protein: CASSEDQGITYEQYF. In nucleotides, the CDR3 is TGTGCCAGCAGTGAAGATCAGGGAATCACCTACGAGCAGTACTTC.

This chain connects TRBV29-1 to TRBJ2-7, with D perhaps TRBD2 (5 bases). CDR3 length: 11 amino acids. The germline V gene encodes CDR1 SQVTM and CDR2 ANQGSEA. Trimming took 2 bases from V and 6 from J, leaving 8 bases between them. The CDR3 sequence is CSVELGSEQYF. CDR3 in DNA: TGCAGCGTTGAATTAGGGAGCGAGCAGTACTTC.

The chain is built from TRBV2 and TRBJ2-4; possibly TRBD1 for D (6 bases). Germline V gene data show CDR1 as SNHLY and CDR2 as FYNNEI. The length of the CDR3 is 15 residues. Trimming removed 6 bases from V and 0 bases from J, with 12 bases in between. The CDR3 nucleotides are TGTGCCAGCAGCTCGGACAGACAAGCCAAAAACATTCAGTACTTC. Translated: CASSSDRQAKNIQYF.

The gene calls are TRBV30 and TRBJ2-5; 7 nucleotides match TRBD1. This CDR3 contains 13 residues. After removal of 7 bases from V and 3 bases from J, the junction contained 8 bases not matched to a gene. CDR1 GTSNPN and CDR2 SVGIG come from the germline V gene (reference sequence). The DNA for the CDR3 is TGTGCCTCACTCACAGGGGCGGAAGAGACCCAGTACTTC. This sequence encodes CASLTGAEETQYF. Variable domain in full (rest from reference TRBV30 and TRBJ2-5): SQTIHQWPATLVQPVGSPLSLECTVEGTSNPNLYWYRQAAGRGLQLLFYSVGIGQISSEVPQNLSASRPQDRQFILSSKKLLLSDSGFYLCASLTGAEETQYFGPGTRLLVL.

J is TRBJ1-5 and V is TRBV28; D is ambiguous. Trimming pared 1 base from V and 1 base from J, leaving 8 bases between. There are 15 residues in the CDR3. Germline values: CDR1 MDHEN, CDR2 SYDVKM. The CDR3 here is CASSLLAGSNQPQHF. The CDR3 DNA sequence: TGTGCCAGCAGTTTATTGGCAGGCAGCAATCAGCCCCAGCATTTT.

The CDR3 sequence: CASSQRNREGPDTQYF. CDR3 in DNA: TGCGCCAGCAGCCAACGGAACAGGGAAGGCCCAGATACGCAGTATTTT. This chain links TRBV4-3 with TRBJ2-3; D is possibly TRBD1 (6 bases). Trimming stripped 2 bases from V and 4 bases from J, with 16 bases between. The CDR3 covers 16 residues. Germline lookup yields CDR1 LGHNA and CDR2 YSLEER.

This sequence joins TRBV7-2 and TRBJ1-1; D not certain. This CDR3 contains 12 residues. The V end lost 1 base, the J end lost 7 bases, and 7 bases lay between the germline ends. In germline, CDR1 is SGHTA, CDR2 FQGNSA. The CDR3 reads CASSLGLIEAFF. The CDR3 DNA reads TGTGCCAGCAGCTTAGGACTCATTGAAGCTTTCTTT.

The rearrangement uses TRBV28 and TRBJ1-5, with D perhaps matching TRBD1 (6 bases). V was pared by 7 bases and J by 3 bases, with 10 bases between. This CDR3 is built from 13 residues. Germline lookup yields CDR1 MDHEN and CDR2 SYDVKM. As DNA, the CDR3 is TGTGCCAGCACCGGGGGGCCCAATCAGCCCCAGCATTTT. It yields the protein CASTGGPNQPQHF. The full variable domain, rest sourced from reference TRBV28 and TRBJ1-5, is DVKVTQSSRYLVKRTGEKVFLECVQDMDHENMFWYRQDPGLGLRLIYFSYDVKMKEKGDIPEGYSVSREKKERFSLILESASTNQTSMYLCASTGGPNQPQHFGDGTRLSIL.

CDR3 bases: TGTGCCAGCAGCCCCTTGGGGGGATCCTATGGCTACACCTTC. It is translated as CASSPLGGSYGYTF. The gene calls are TRBV27 and TRBJ1-2; a possible D gene is TRBD1 (5 bases). The CDR3 extends over 14 amino acids. V was trimmed by 6 bases and J by 4 bases, leaving 15 bases between them. CDR1 is MNHEY and CDR2 is SMNVEV in the germline V gene (reference sequence).

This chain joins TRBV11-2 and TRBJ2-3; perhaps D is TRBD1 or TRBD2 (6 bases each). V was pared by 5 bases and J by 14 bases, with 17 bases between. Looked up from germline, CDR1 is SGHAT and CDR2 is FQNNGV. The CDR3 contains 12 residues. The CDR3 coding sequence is TGTGCCAGCAGCGAGAGACTAGGGGGTCTGTATTTT. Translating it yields CASSERLGGLYF. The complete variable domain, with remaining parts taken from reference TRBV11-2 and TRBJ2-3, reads EAGVAQSPRYKIIEKRQSVAFWCNPISGHATLYWYQQILGQGPKLLIQFQNNGVVDDSQLPKDRFSAERLKGVDSTLKIQPAKLEDSAVYLCASSERLGGLYFGPGTRLTVL.

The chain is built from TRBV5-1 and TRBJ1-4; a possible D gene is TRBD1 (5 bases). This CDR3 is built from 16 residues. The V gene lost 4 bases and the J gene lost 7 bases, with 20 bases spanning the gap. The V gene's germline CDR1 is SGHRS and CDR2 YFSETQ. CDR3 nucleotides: TGCGCCAGCAGCCCCGGAGTGGGGGGACTCCCTGAAAAACTGTTTTTT. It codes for CASSPGVGGLPEKLFF. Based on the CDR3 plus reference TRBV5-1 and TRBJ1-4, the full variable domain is KAGVTQTPRYLIKTRGQQVTLSCSPISGHRSVSWYQQTPGQGLQFLFEYFSETQRNKGNFPGRFSGRQFSNSRSEMNVSTLELGDSALYLCASSPGVGGLPEKLFFGSGTQLSVL.

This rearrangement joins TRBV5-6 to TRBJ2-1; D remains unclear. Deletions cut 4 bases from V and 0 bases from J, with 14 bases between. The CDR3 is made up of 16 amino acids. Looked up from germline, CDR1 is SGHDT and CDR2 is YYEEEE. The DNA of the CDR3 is TGTGCCAGCAGCCCTTTGGTGGGAAGCTCCTACAATGAGCAGTTCTTC. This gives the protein CASSPLVGSSYNEQFF.

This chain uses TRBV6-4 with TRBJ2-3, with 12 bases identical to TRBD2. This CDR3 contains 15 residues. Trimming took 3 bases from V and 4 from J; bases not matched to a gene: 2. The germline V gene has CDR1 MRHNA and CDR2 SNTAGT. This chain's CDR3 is CASSEGTSGSDTQYF. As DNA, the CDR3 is TGTGCCAGCAGTGAAGGGACTAGCGGGTCAGATACGCAGTATTTT.

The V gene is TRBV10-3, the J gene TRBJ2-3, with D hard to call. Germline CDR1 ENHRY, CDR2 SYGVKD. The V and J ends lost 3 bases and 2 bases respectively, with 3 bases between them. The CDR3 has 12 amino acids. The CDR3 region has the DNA TGTGCCATCAGTGACCTCACAGATACGCAGTATTTT. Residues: CAISDLTDTQYF.

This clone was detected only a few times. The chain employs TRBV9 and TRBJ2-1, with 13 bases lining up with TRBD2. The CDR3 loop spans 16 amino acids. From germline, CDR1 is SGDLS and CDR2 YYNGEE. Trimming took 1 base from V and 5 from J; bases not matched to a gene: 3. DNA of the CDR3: TGTGCCAGCAGCGTAAAACTAGCGGGAGGGGACAATGAGCAGTTCTTC. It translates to CASSVKLAGGDNEQFF.

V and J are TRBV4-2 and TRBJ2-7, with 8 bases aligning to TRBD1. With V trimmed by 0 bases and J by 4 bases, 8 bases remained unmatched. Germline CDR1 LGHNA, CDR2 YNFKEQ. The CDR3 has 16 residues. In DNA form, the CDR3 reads TGTGCCAGCAGCCAAGATTATCCAGGGGGCGAATACGAGCAGTACTTC. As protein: CASSQDYPGGEYEQYF.

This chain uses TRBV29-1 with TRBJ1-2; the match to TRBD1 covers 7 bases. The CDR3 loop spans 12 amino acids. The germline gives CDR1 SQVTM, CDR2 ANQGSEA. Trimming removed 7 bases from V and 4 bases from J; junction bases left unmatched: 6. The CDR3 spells CSARDSVYGYTF. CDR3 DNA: TGCAGCGCCAGGGACAGCGTCTATGGCTACACCTTC.

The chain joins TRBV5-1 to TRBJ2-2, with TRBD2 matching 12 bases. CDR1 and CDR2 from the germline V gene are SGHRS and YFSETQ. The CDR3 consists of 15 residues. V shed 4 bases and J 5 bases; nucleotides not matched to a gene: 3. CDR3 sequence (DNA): TGCGCCAGCAGCCCTAGCGGGAGGGCGACCGGGGAGCTGTTTTTT. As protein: CASSPSGRATGELFF. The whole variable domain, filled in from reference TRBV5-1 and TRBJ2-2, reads KAGVTQTPRYLIKTRGQQVTLSCSPISGHRSVSWYQQTPGQGLQFLFEYFSETQRNKGNFPGRFSGRQFSNSRSEMNVSTLELGDSALYLCASSPSGRATGELFFGEGSRLTVL.